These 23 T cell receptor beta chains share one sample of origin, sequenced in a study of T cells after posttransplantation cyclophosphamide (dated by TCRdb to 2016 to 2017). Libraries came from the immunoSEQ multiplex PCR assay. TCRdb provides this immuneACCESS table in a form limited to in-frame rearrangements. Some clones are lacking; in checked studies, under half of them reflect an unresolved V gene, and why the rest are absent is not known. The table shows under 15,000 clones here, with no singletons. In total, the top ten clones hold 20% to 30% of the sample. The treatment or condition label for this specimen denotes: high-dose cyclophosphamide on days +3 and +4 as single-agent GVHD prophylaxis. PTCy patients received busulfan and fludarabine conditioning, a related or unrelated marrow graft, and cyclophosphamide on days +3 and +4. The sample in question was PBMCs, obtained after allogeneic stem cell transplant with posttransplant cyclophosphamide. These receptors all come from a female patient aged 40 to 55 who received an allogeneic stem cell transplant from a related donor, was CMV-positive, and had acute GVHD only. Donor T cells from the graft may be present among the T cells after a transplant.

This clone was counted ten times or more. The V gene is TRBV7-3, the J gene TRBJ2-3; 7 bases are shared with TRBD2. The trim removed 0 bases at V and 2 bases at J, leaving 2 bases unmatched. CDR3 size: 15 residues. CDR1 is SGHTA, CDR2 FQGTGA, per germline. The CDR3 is CASSLTGGYTDTQYF. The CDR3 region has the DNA TGTGCCAGCAGCTTAACGGGGGGGTACACAGATACGCAGTATTTT.

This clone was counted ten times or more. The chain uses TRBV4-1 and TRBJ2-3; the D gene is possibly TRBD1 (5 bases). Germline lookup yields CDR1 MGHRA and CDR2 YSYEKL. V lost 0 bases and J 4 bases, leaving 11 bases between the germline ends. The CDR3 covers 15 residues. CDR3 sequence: CASSQEWGGADTQYF. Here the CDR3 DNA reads TGCGCCAGCAGCCAAGAATGGGGCGGAGCAGATACGCAGTATTTT.

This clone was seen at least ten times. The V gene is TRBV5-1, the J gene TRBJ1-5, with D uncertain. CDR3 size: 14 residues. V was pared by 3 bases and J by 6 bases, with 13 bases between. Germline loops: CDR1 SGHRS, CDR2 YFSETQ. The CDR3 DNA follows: TGCGCCAGCAGCTCCGGTCTAGTGGGTCAGCCCCAGCATTTT. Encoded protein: CASSSGLVGQPQHF.

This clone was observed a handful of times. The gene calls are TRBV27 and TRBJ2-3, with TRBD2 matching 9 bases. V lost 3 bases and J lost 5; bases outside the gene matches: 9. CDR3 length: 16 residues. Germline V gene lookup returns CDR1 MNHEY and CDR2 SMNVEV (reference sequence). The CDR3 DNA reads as TGTGCCAGCAGTTTGTGGAGCGGGGGGCTAGGAGATACGCAGTATTTT. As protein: CASSLWSGGLGDTQYF.

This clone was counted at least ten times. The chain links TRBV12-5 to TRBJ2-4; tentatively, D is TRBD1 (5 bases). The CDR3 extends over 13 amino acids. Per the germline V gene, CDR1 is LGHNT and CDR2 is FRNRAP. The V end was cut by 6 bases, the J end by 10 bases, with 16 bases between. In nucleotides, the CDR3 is TGTGCTAGTGGACTTACAAGGGGATCGATTCAGTACTTC. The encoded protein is CASGLTRGSIQYF.

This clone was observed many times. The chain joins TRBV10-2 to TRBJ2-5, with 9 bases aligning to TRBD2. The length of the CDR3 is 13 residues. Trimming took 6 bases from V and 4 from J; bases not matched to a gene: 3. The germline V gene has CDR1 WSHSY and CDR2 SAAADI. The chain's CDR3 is CASRGLAGETQYF. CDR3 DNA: TGCGCCAGCAGGGGACTAGCAGGAGAGACCCAGTACTTC.

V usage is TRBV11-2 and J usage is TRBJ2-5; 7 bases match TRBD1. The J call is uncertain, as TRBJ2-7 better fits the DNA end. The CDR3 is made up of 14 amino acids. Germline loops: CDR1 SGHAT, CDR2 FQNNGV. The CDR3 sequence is CASSPPRDSYEQYF. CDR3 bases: TGTGCCAGCAGCCCTCCACGGGACAGCTACGAGCAGTACTTC.

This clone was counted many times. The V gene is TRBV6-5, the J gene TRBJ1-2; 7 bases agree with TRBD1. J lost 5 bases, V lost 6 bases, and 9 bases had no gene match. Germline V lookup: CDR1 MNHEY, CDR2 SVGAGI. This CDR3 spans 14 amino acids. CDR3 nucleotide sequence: TGTGCCAGCAGAACCCCGGGACAGCAGTATGGCTACACCTTC. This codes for CASRTPGQQYGYTF.

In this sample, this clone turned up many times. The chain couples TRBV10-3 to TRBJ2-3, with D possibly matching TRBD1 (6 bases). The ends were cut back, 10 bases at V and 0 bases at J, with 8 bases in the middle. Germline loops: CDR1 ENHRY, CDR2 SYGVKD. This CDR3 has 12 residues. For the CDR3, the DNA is TGTGCCACCGGACAGAGCACAGATACGCAGTATTTT. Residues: CATGQSTDTQYF.

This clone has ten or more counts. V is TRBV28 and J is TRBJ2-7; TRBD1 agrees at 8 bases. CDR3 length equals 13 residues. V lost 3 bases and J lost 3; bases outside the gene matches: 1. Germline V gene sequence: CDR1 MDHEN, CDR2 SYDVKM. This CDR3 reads CASSFGQGYEQYV. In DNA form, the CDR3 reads TGTGCCAGCAGTTTCGGACAGGGCTACGAGCAGTACGTC.

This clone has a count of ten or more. The CDR3 DNA sequence: TGCGCCAGCAGTACAGGGATGACTGAAGCTTTCTTT. Its protein is CASSTGMTEAFF. The chain carries TRBV10-1 and TRBJ1-1; possibly TRBD1 for D (6 bases). The V end lost 5 bases, the J end lost 5 bases, and 9 bases lay between the germline ends. Germline CDR1 is WNHNN and CDR2 is SYGVQD (reference sequence). The CDR3 has 12 amino acids.

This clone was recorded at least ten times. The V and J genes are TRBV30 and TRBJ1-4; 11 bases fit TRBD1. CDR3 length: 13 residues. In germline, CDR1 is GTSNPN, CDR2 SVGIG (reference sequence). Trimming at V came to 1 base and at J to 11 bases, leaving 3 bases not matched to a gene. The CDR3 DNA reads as TGTGCCTGGAGTGGTGGACAGGGGGCGAAACTGTTTTTT. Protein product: CAWSGGQGAKLFF.

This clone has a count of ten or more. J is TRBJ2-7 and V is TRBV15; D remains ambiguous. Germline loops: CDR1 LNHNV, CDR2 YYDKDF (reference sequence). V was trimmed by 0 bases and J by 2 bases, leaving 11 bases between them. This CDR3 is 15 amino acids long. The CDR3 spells CATSRDFSETYEQYF. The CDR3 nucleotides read TGTGCCACCAGCAGAGATTTTTCAGAAACCTACGAGCAGTACTTC.

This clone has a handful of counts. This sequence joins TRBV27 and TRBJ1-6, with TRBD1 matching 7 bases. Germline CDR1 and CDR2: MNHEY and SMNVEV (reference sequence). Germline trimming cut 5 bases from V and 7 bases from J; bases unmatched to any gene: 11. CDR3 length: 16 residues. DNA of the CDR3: TGTGCCAGCAGTCCCGGGACAGCTCCTAGGAATTCACCCCTCCACTTT. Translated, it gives CASSPGTAPRNSPLHF.

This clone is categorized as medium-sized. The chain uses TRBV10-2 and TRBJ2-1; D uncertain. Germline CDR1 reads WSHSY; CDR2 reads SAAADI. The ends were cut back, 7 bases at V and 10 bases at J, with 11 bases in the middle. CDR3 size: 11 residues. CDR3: CASTDLVEQFF. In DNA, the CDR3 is TGCGCCAGCACTGATTTAGTGGAGCAGTTCTTC.

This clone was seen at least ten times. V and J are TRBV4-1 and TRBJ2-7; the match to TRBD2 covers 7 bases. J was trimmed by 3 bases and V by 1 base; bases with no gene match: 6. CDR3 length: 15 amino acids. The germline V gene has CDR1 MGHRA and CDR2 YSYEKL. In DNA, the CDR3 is TGCGCCAGCAGCCAAGGTAGGAGCGGGATCTACGAGCAGTACTTC. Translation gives CASSQGRSGIYEQYF.

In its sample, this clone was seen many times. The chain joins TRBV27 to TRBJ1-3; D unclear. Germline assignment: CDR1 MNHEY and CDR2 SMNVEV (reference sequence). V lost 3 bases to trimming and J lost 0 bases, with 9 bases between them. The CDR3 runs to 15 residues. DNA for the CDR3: TGTGCCAGCAGTTTGTCAATGAGCTCTGGAAACACCATATATTTT. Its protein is CASSLSMSSGNTIYF.

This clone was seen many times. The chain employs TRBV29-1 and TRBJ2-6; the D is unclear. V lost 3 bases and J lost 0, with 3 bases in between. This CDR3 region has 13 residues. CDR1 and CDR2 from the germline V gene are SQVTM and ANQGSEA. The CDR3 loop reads CSVDSSGANVLTF. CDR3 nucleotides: TGCAGCGTTGACAGCTCTGGGGCCAACGTCCTGACTTTC.

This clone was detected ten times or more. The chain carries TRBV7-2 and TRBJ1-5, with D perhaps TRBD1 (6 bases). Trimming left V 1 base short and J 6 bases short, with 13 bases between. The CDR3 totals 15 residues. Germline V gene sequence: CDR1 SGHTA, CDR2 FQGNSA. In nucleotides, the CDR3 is TGTGCCAGCAGCTTAGTGCTACAGGGACCTCAGCCCCAGCATTTT. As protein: CASSLVLQGPQPQHF.

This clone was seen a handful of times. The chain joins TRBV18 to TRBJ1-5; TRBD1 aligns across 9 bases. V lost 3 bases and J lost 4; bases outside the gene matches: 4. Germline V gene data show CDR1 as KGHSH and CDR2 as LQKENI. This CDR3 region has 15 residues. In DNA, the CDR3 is TGTGCCAGCTCACCCCCGGGACAGGGAAATCAGCCCCAGCATTTT. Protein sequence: CASSPPGQGNQPQHF.

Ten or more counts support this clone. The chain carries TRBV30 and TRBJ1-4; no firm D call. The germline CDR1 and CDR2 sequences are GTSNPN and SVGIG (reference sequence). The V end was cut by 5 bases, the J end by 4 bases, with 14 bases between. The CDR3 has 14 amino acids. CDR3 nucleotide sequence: TGTGCCTGGCTCAGGCCCTCAGGTAATGAAAAACTGTTTTTT. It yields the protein CAWLRPSGNEKLFF.

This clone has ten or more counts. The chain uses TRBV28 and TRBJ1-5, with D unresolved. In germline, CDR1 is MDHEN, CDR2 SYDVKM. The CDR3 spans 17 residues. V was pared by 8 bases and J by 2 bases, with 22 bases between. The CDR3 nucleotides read TGTGCCAGCCACGTCCTGGAGGTGGGTGGTGGCAATCAGCCCCAGCATTTT. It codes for CASHVLEVGGGNQPQHF. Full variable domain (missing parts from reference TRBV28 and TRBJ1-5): DVKVTQSSRYLVKRTGEKVFLECVQDMDHENMFWYRQDPGLGLRLIYFSYDVKMKEKGDIPEGYSVSREKKERFSLILESASTNQTSMYLCASHVLEVGGGNQPQHFGDGTRLSIL.

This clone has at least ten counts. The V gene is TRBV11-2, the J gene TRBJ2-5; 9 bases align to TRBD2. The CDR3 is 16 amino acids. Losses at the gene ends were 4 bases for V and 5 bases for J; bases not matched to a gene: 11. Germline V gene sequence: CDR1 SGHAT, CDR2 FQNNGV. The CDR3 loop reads CASSSFSGRERETQYF. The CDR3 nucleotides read TGTGCCAGCAGCTCGTTTAGCGGGAGAGAGAGGGAGACCCAGTACTTC.